What follows describes a single T cell receptor (beta chain). The data belong to a study of T cell responses to AZD1222 COVID-19 vaccine. The germline gives CDR1 SNHLY, CDR2 FYNNEI. The CDR3 totals 14 residues. Deletions cut 8 bases from V and 8 bases from J, with 20 bases between. Only in-frame clones appear in the TCRdb table, and some are missing; sequencing was by immunoSEQ multiplex PCR. In the table there are roughly 100,000 clones, around 91% of which are singletons. Sample: peripheral blood, taken on day 0 of AZD1222 vaccination. This sequence joins TRBV2 and TRBJ2-3; D possibly corresponds to TRBD2 (5 bases). The source is an adult in good health. This CDR3 is CASRERGFSSTQYF. In nucleotides, the CDR3 is TGTGCCAGCCGAGAGCGAGGGTTTTCGAGTACGCAGTATTTT.